What follows are 23 T cell receptor beta chains derived from one specimen sequenced in a study of regulatory T cells in long-lasting Graves disease. The time point: newly diagnosed GD, antithyroid drugs for less than 3 months. With RNA extracted from PBMCs as input, the TCR library was made. Arm-PCR with iRepertoire HTBI primers amplified the CDR3 regions for these TCR beta libraries. TCRdb ran MiXCR on the multiplex PCR reads and lists one entry per CDR3 protein. There are approximately 310,000 distinct CDR3 sequences in the sample; 18% occur only once, and approximately 35% lies in the top ten. The source material was peripheral blood mononuclear cells (PBMCs), sampled at new diagnosis, from a patient treated with antithyroid drugs. The origin of the receptors is a female donor with Graves disease.

The chain is built from TRBV19 and TRBJ1-6, with TRBD1 identical over 7 bases. V lost 7 bases to trimming and J lost 6 bases; unmatched junction nucleotides: 9. Germline assignment: CDR1 LNHDA and CDR2 SQIVND (reference sequence). This CDR3 region has 15 residues. The DNA for the CDR3 is TGTGCCAGTAAAAGACAGGGTAGCGGTAATTCACCCCTCCACTTT. The encoded protein is CASKRQGSGNSPLHF.

In its sample, this clonotype was seen many times. V usage is TRBV6-1 and J usage is TRBJ1-6; 8 bases line up with TRBD1. CDR1 and CDR2 (germline): MNHNS, SASEGT. The CDR3 extends over 17 amino acids. Germline trimming cut 5 bases from V and 1 base from J; bases unmatched to any gene: 7. CDR3 sequence: CASSPGQGRSYNSPLHF. The CDR3 DNA reads as TGTGCCAGCAGTCCTGGACAGGGAAGGTCCTATAATTCACCCCTCCACTTT.

This clonotype has at least ten counts. The rearrangement links TRBV3-1 to TRBJ2-4; TRBD2 matches 7 bases. The CDR3 is made up of 15 amino acids. Germline values: CDR1 LGHDT, CDR2 YNNKEL (reference sequence). V lost 2 bases, J lost 9 bases, and 10 bases stayed unmatched. CDR3 protein: CASSQRAAGETIQYF. Here the CDR3 DNA reads TGTGCCAGCAGCCAACGGGCCGCGGGAGAGACCATTCAGTACTTC.

The chain carries TRBV24-1 and TRBJ1-5; 10 bases are a match to TRBD1. Trimming cost V 5 bases and J 1 base; bases outside gene matches: 7. Germline CDR1 is KGHDR and CDR2 is SFDVKD. This CDR3 region has 17 residues. The DNA for the CDR3 is TGTGCCACCAGTGTCTACCGGGACAGGGGAAGCAATCAGCCCCAGCATTTT. This encodes CATSVYRDRGSNQPQHF.

The gene calls are TRBV2 and TRBJ1-1; possibly TRBD1 for D (5 bases). CDR3 size: 16 residues. Germline V gene lookup returns CDR1 SNHLY and CDR2 FYNNEI. The V end lost 3 bases, the J end lost 11 bases, and 25 bases lay between the germline ends. The CDR3 region has the DNA TGTGCCAGCAGTGATGGCGGGGGGTGGATGAACACTGGGGCTTTCTTT. This sequence encodes CASSDGGGWMNTGAFF.

This clonotype was seen at least ten times. The V gene is TRBV7-9, the J gene TRBJ1-3; no reliable D call. From germline, CDR1 is SEHNR and CDR2 FQNEAQ (reference sequence). The V and J ends lost 0 bases and 2 bases respectively, with 5 bases between them. This CDR3 comprises 14 residues. The CDR3 sequence: CASSLARAGNTIYF. In DNA, the CDR3 is TGTGCCAGCAGCTTAGCGAGGGCTGGAAACACCATATATTTT.

This clonotype was counted at least ten times. The V and J genes are TRBV2 and TRBJ2-7; D ambiguous. V was clipped by 11 bases and J by 2 bases, with 19 bases between them. Germline assignment: CDR1 SNHLY and CDR2 FYNNEI. The CDR3 sequence is 14 residues long. CDR3 nucleotide sequence: TGTGCCTGCCAGGCGGACGCCGGTCCCTACGAGCAGTACTTC. It translates to CACQADAGPYEQYF.

This clonotype was detected ten times or more. J is TRBJ1-2 and V is TRBV9, with D perhaps TRBD1 (5 bases). V was pared by 0 bases and J by 4 bases, with 10 bases between. The CDR3 sequence is 14 residues long. CDR1 SGDLS and CDR2 YYNGEE come from the germline V gene. CDR3 sequence reads: CASSVDLGGYGYTF. CDR3 coding DNA: TGTGCCAGCAGCGTAGATCTGGGGGGCTATGGCTACACCTTC.

This clonotype showed up many times. The rearrangement links TRBV10-3 to TRBJ2-5, with D possibly being TRBD1 or TRBD2 (6 bases each). Germline V gives CDR1 ENHRY, CDR2 SYGVKD. V was pared by 10 bases and J by 7 bases, with 22 bases between. The CDR3 has 14 residues. CDR3 sequence (DNA): TGTGCCACCGAGGAGGGACAATTGGAGGGGACCCAGTACTTC. The encoded protein is CATEEGQLEGTQYF.

This clonotype was recorded many times. The V gene is TRBV12-3 or TRBV12-4, the J gene TRBJ2-1; 8 bases align to TRBD2. V dropped 1 base and J dropped 10; count of bases not matched to a gene: 9. The CDR3 extends over 15 amino acids. Written as DNA, the CDR3 is TGTGCCAGCAGTTTAGTCGGGAGGGTAGGAAGGGAGCAGTTCTTC. Residues: CASSLVGRVGREQFF.

DNA of the CDR3: TGTGCCAGCAGCTTAAAGCCTCAACAAGAGACCCAGTACTTC. Translated: CASSLKPQQETQYF. The rearrangement links TRBV7-3 to TRBJ2-5, with D uncertain. This CDR3 has 14 residues. The ends were cut back, 1 base at V and 2 bases at J, with 8 bases in the middle. CDR1 and CDR2 from the germline V gene are SGHTA and FQGTGA.

Comment on this clonotype: This may come from a read error, since a much larger clone is one base off. V and J are TRBV19 and TRBJ1-4, with D perhaps matching TRBD1 (6 bases). The V end lost 1 base, the J end lost 8 bases, and 14 bases lay between the germline ends. The CDR3 runs to 15 residues. Germline values: CDR1 LNHDA, CDR2 SQIVND (reference sequence). The CDR3 bases are TGTGCCAGTAGTATAGTAGGTACAGGGCCAGAAAAACTGTTTTTT. Translating gives CASSIVGTGPEKLFF.

A word on this clonotype: This may be a read error: a much more frequent sequence differs by one nucleotide. V usage is TRBV6-1 and J usage is TRBJ1-6, with 7 bases that match TRBD1. Germline CDR1 is MNHNS and CDR2 is SASEGT. CDR3 length: 13 residues. The CDR3 sequence: CASGVTGISPPHF. CDR3 in DNA: TGTGCCAGCGGCGTGACAGGGATTTCACCCCCCCACTTT.

This clonotype appeared many times. The chain recombines TRBV10-3 with TRBJ2-1, with TRBD1 matching over 7 bases. With V trimmed by 6 bases and J by 3 bases, 11 bases remained unmatched. The CDR3 runs 16 residues. Germline lookup yields CDR1 ENHRY and CDR2 SYGVKD. CDR3 sequence: CAIRREMGQIYNEQFF. The CDR3 nucleotides read TGTGCCATCAGAAGAGAAATGGGACAGATCTACAATGAGCAGTTCTTC.

This clonotype was recorded many times. The rearrangement links TRBV16 to TRBJ2-1; 8 bases are shared with TRBD1. Germline V lookup: CDR1 KGHSY, CDR2 FQNENV. V gave up 2 bases and J gave up 15 bases; unmatched junction bases: 9. The CDR3 consists of 13 residues. CDR3 in DNA: TGTGCCAGCAGCCAAAACAGGGGGGAAGTTACGTTCTTC. It codes for CASSQNRGEVTFF.

The chain couples TRBV7-8 to TRBJ1-1; D uncertain. V was pared by 5 bases and J by 0 bases, with 13 bases between. The CDR3 is 15 amino acids. Germline CDR1 and CDR2: SGHVS and FQNEAQ. CDR3 region: CASSPRELLNTEAFF. The CDR3 DNA reads TGTGCCAGCAGCCCTAGGGAGTTGTTGAACACTGAAGCTTTCTTT. Based on the CDR3 plus reference TRBV7-8 and TRBJ1-1, the full variable domain is GAGVSQSPRYKVAKRGQDVALRCDPISGHVSLFWYQQALGQGPEFLTYFQNEAQLDKSGLPSDRFFAERPEGSVSTLKIQRTQQEDSAVYLCASSPRELLNTEAFFGQGTRLTVV.

This clonotype was counted a few times. The CDR3 DNA follows: TGTGCCAGCAGCTCCGGGGTTGCAGGGGGATGGGAGACCCAGTACTTC. Translating gives CASSSGVAGGWETQYF. The rearrangement joins TRBV7-8 to TRBJ2-5, with 7 nucleotides matching TRBD1. This CDR3 contains 16 residues. Per the germline V gene, CDR1 is SGHVS and CDR2 is FQNEAQ. The V and J ends lost 4 bases and 5 bases, in that order; junction bases with no gene match: 13.

The chain is built from TRBV19 and TRBJ2-3; D gene unclear. Germline CDR1 reads LNHDA; CDR2 reads SQIVND (reference sequence). The CDR3 extends over 16 amino acids. Trimming cost V 0 bases and J 3 bases, with 13 bases left between them. This chain's CDR3 is CASSIDRQGPTDTQYF. DNA of the CDR3: TGTGCCAGTAGTATAGACAGACAAGGGCCTACAGATACGCAGTATTTT.

This clonotype came up many times. This chain links TRBV5-1 with TRBJ2-5, with a tentative D call TRBD1 (5 bases). Germline CDR1 SGHRS, CDR2 YFSETQ. This CDR3 has 15 amino acids. Trimming removed 0 bases from V and 0 bases from J, with 9 bases in between. CDR3 bases: TGCGCCAGCAGCTTGGGACAGTTAAACCAAGAGACCCAGTACTTC. Translation gives CASSLGQLNQETQYF.

The chain joins TRBV28 to TRBJ1-1; no firm D call. The CDR3 is 15 residues long. The germline V gene has CDR1 MDHEN and CDR2 SYDVKM. Between the trimmed V and J ends, which lost 5 bases and 0 bases, there was a span of 13 bases. DNA of the CDR3: TGTGCCAGCAGTCCCCGCCGGGCTTTGAACACTGAAGCTTTCTTT. It translates to CASSPRRALNTEAFF.

V usage is TRBV18 and J usage is TRBJ2-1, with TRBD1 as a possible D gene (6 bases). This CDR3 contains 16 residues. Per germline, CDR1 KGHSH and CDR2 LQKENI. Trimming took off 3 bases at V and 6 bases at J, with 18 bases between the two ends. The CDR3 DNA reads as TGTGCCAGCTCACCCGCCGGGACACCGCATATCAATGAGCAGTTCTTC. It yields the protein CASSPAGTPHINEQFF.

The V gene is TRBV19, the J gene TRBJ2-1; D is possibly TRBD1 (6 bases). This CDR3 is built from 15 residues. V lost 9 bases to trimming and J lost 10 bases, with 25 bases between them. Germline V gene data show CDR1 as LNHDA and CDR2 as SQIVND (reference sequence). The CDR3 DNA reads TGTGCCAGCCACTCACCGGGACACCCTACAGGGGAGCAGTTCTTC. Its protein product is CASHSPGHPTGEQFF.

The table lists this clonotype with many counts. The CDR3 DNA reads as TGTGCCAGCAGCCAAGCAGGGATCTCCTACGAGCAGTACTTC. Its translation: CASSQAGISYEQYF. The chain is built from TRBV14 and TRBJ2-7, with D tentatively TRBD1 (5 bases). The CDR3 covers 14 residues. Germline CDR1 is SGHDN and CDR2 is FVKESK. Trimming pared 1 base from V and 0 bases from J, leaving 7 bases between.